A single sample is the source of the 3 T cell receptor beta chains below, sequenced in a study of Tregs in tolerant kidney transplant recipients. The protocol was immunoSEQ multiplex PCR, while the TCRdb copy is restricted to in-frame clones and leaves out a portion. The sample has more than 60,000 clones, approximately 88% seen once; the top ten hold more than 0.35%. The source material was CD4+ T cells from blood, sampled before the transplant. The origin of the receptors is a human donor who received a combined kidney and bone marrow transplant.

The V gene is TRBV27, the J gene TRBJ2-7, with 14 positions matching TRBD2. The germline gives CDR1 MNHEY, CDR2 SMNVEV (reference sequence). The length of the CDR3 is 16 residues. V lost 6 bases to trimming and J lost 4 bases; unmatched junction nucleotides: 8. CDR3 sequence (DNA): TGTGCCAGCAGCCCGGGACTAGCGGGAGCCAGGTACGAGCAGTACTTC. Translation gives CASSPGLAGARYEQYF.

The V gene is TRBV7-8, the J gene TRBJ2-7; 9 bases align to TRBD2. The V gene's germline CDR1 is SGHVS and CDR2 FQNEAQ. This CDR3 has 15 residues. V trimming: 5 bases; J trimming: 0 bases; junction bases outside the gene matches: 5. For the CDR3, the DNA is TGTGCCAGCAGCCAGACTAGCGGACACTCCTACGAGCAGTACTTC. This codes for CASSQTSGHSYEQYF.

The chain combines TRBV10-3 with TRBJ1-1; D unclear. Trimming removed 6 bases from V and 1 base from J, with 9 bases in between. Germline assignment: CDR1 ENHRY and CDR2 SYGVKD. The CDR3 extends over 13 amino acids. CDR3 nucleotides: TGTGCCATCAGCACGAGAGAGAACACTGAAGCTTTCTTT. Amino acids: CAISTRENTEAFF.